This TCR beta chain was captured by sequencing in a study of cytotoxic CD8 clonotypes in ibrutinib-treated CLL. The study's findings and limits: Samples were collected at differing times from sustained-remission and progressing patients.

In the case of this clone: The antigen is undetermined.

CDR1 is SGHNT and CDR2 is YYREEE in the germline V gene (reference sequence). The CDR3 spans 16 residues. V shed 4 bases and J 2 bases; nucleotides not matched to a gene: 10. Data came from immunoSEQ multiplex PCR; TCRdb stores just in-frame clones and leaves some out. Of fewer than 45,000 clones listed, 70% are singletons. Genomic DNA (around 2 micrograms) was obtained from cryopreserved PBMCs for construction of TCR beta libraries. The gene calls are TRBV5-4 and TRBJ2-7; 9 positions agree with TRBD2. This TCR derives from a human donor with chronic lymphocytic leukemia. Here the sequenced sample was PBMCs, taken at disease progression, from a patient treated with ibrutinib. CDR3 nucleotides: TGTGCCAGCAGCCCAACTGTAGCGGGAGCACCCTACGAGCAGTACTTC. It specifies CASSPTVAGAPYEQYF.